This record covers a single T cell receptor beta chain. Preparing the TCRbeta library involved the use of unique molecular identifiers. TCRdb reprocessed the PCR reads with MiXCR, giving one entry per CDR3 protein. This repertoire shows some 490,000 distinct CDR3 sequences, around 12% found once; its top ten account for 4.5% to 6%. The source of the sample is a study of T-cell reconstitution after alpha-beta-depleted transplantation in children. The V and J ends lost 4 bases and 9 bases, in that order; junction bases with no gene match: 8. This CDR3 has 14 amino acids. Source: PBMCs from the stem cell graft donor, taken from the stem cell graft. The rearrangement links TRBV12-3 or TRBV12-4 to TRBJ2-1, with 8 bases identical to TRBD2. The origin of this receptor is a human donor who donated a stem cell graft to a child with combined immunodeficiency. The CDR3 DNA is TGTGCCAGCAGTTCCGGGGGGGCCGACAGTGAGCAGTTCTTC. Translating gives CASSSGGADSEQFF.